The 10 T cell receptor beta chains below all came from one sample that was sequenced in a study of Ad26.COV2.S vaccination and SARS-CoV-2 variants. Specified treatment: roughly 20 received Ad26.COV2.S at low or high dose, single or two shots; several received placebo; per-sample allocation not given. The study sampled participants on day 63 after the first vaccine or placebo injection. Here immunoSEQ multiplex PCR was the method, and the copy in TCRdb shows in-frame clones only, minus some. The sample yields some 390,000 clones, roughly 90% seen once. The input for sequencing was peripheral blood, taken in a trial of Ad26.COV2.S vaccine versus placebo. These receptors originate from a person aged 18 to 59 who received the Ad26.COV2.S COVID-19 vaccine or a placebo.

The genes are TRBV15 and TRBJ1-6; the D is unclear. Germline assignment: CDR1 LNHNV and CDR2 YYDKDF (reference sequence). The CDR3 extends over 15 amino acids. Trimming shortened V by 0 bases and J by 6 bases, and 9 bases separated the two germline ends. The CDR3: CATSREGGSNSPLHF. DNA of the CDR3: TGTGCCACCAGCAGAGAGGGAGGGTCTAATTCACCCCTCCACTTT.

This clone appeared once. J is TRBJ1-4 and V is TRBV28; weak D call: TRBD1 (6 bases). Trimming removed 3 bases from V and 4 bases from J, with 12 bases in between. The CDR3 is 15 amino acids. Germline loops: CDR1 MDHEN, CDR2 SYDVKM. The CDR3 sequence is CASSLSGTLNEKLFF. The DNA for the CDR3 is TGTGCCAGCAGTTTGAGCGGGACACTTAATGAAAAACTGTTTTTT.

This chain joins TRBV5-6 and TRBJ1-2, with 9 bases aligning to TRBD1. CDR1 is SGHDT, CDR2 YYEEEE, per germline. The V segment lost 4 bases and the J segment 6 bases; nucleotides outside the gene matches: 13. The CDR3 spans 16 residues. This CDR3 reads CASSAGTGSLWDGYTF. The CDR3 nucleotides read TGTGCCAGCAGCGCCGGGACAGGGAGCCTTTGGGATGGCTACACCTTC.

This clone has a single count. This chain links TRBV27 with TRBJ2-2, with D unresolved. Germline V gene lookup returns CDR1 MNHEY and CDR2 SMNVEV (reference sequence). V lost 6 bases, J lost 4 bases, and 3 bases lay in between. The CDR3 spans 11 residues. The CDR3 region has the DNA TGTGCCAGCAGCCGCACCGGGGAGCTGTTTTTT. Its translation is CASSRTGELFF.

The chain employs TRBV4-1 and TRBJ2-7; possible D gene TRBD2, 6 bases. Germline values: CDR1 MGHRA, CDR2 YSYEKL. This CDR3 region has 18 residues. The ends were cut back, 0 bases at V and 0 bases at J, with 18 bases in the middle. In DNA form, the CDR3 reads TGCGCCAGCAGCCAAGATTTTTCAAGGGGACTCCTCTCCTACGAGCAGTACTTC. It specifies CASSQDFSRGLLSYEQYF.

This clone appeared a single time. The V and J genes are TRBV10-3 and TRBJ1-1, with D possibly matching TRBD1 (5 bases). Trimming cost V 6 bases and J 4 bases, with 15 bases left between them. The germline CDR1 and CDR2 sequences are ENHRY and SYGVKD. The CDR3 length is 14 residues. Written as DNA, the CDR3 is TGTGCCATCAGGGGGACGGGACGGGGCACTGAAGCTTTCTTT. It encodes CAIRGTGRGTEAFF.

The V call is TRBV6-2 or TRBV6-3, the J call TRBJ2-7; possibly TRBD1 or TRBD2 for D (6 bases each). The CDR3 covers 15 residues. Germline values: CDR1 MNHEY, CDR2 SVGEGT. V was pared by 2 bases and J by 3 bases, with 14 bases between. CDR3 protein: CASSYGSGANYEQYF. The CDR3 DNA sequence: TGTGCCAGCAGTTACGGTTCGGGGGCCAACTACGAGCAGTACTTC.

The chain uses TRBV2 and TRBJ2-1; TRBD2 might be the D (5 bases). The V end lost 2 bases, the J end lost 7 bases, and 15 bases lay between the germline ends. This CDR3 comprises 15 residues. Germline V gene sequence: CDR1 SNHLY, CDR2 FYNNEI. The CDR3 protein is CASSEPRTEWNEQFF. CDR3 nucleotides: TGTGCCAGCAGTGAACCCCGGACTGAGTGGAATGAGCAGTTCTTC.

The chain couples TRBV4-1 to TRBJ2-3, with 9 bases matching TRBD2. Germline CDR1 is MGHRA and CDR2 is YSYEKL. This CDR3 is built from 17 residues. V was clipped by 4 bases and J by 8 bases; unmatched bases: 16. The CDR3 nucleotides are TGCGCCAGCAGCCTTCGGACTAGCGCACCCTCCGAGGGTACGCAGTATTTT. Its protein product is CASSLRTSAPSEGTQYF.

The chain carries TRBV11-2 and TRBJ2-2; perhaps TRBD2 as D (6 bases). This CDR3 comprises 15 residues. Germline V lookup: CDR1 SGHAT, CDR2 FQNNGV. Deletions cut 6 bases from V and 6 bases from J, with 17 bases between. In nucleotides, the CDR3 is TGTGCCAGCAGTAGCTCCCGGGGGTTTGCCGGGGAGCTGTTTTTT. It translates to CASSSSRGFAGELFF.